This is a list of T cell receptor beta chains from one sample in a study of liver allograft versus peripheral blood T cells. Each CDR3 protein is one row after TCRdb ran MiXCR on the reads. The sample has 9,500 to 12,000 distinct CDR3 sequences; approximately 22% are singletons. The receptors shown here come from a human patient who had a liver transplant. Some T cells may be transferred from the graft donor. The CDR3 runs from the conserved cysteine through the conserved F or W. The D gene is left open where the match is weak. Clone size is stated in some rows and not others, as once, few, many or a class when expanded.

v_gene	abundance	d_gene	j_gene	CDR3aa	CDR3nt
TRBV18	-	-	TRBJ2-1	CASSPEAYYNEQFF	TGTGCCAGCTCACCAGAAGCGTACTACAATGAGCAGTTCTTC
TRBV5-4	-	TRBD2	TRBJ2-3	CASSLGGSGVSTDTQYF	TGTGCCAGCAGCTTGGGGGGTAGCGGGGTTAGCACAGATACGCAGTATTTT
TRBV7-2	-	-	TRBJ2-2	CASSFGRGGAYTGELFF	TGTGCCAGCAGCTTCGGCAGGGGGGGGGCATACACCGGGGAGCTGTTTTTT
TRBV7-2	medium-sized	TRBD1	TRBJ1-6	CASSAQGSYNSPLHF	TGTGCCAGCAGCGCACAGGGGTCCTATAATTCACCCCTCCACTTT
TRBV6-1	-	-	TRBJ1-4	CASSPRTEAWEKLFF	TGTGCCAGCAGTCCCCGGACAGAAGCTTGGGAAAAACTGTTTTTT
TRBV29-1	medium-sized	TRBD1	TRBJ1-2	CSAFRDRGNGYTF	TGCAGCGCCTTCCGGGACAGGGGGAATGGCTACACCTTC
TRBV27	few	-	TRBJ1-1	CASTARVQSTEAFF	TGTGCCAGCACGGCGAGGGTCCAAAGCACTGAAGCTTTCTTT
TRBV19	medium-sized	TRBD1	TRBJ2-7	CASSIRGQGPYEQYF	TGTGCCAGTAGTATTCGGGGACAGGGACCCTACGAGCAGTACTTC
TRBV18	medium-sized	-	TRBJ1-2	CASSRTRDTEANYGYTF	TGTGCCAGCTCGCGTACCCGGGACACAGAAGCTAACTATGGCTACACCTTC
TRBV27	medium-sized	-	TRBJ1-6	CASSRQDSPLHF	TGTGCCAGCAGCAGACAGGATTCACCCCTCCACTTT
TRBV28	-	-	TRBJ1-1	CASNLPSGNLEAFF	TGTGCCAGCAATTTACCGTCGGGAAACCTTGAAGCTTTCTTT
TRBV12-3/TRBV12-4	-	TRBD1	TRBJ1-4	CASSLARGQENEKLFF	TGTGCCAGCAGTTTAGCGCGGGGACAGGAGAATGAAAAACTGTTTTTT
TRBV12-3/TRBV12-4	-	-	TRBJ1-5	CASSPDGLSNQPQHF	TGTGCCAGCAGCCCGGACGGTCTTAGCAATCAGCCCCAGCATTTT
TRBV18	medium-sized	-	TRBJ2-1	CASSPPTGFNNEQFF	TGTGCCAGCTCACCACCGACAGGATTCAACAATGAGCAGTTCTTC
TRBV10-3	few	-	TRBJ2-7	CAISEAQGYYEQYF	TGTGCCATCAGTGAGGCCCAGGGATATTACGAGCAGTACTTC
TRBV6-1	-	-	TRBJ1-1	CASGLNTEAFF	TGTGCCAGTGGACTGAACACTGAAGCTTTCTTT
TRBV20-1	-	TRBD1	TRBJ1-2	CSAPTGVGGYGYTF	TGCAGTGCGCCGACAGGGGTTGGGGGCTATGGCTACACCTTC
TRBV20-1	-	-	TRBJ2-7	CSAISASYSYEQYF	TGCAGTGCTATTTCCGCCAGTTATTCCTACGAGCAGTACTTC
TRBV28	-	TRBD1	TRBJ2-7	CASSFRGRASYEQYF	TGTGCCAGCAGTTTTAGGGGGCGGGCCAGCTACGAGCAGTACTTC
TRBV5-6	-	TRBD1	TRBJ2-1	CASSLLIRQGIFEQFF	TGTGCCAGCAGCTTGCTAATCCGACAGGGGATTTTTGAGCAGTTCTTC
TRBV12-3/TRBV12-4	-	-	TRBJ1-1	CASSFIEGTEAFF	TGTGCCAGCAGTTTCATCGAGGGGACTGAAGCTTTCTTT
TRBV6-2/TRBV6-3	few	TRBD1	TRBJ1-5	CASSRYPGQQHNQPQHF	TGTGCCAGCAGCCGATATCCGGGACAGCAACACAATCAGCCCCAGCATTTT
TRBV10-3	-	TRBD1	TRBJ1-2	CTIGQGYGYTF	TGTACCATCGGACAGGGGTATGGCTACACCTTC
TRBV20-1	-	TRBD2	TRBJ2-1	CSAKDPGTSAPNEQFF	TGCAGTGCTAAGGATCCTGGGACTAGCGCCCCCAATGAGCAGTTCTTC
TRBV14	medium-sized	-	TRBJ1-3	CASSQGNTIYF	TGTGCCAGCAGCCAGGGAAACACCATATATTTT
TRBV12-5	-	-	TRBJ1-4	CASASGGGNEKLFF	TGTGCTAGTGCTTCGGGGGGAGGAAATGAAAAACTGTTTTTT
TRBV6-2/TRBV6-3	few	-	TRBJ2-7	CASSYTYEQYF	TGTGCCAGCAGTTACACCTACGAGCAGTACTTC
TRBV18	-	-	TRBJ2-1	CASKLGNEQFF	TGTGCCAGCAAACTGGGAAATGAGCAGTTCTTC
TRBV18	medium-sized	-	TRBJ1-3	CASSPTRGNTIYF	TGTGCCAGCTCACCAACCCGCGGAAACACCATATATTTT
TRBV19	medium-sized	-	TRBJ2-7	CASRSWRSYEQYF	TGTGCCAGTAGGTCTTGGCGGTCCTACGAGCAGTACTTC
TRBV18	-	-	TRBJ2-2	CASSPGGPYTGELFF	TGTGCCAGCTCACCAGGGGGGCCGTACACCGGGGAGCTGTTTTTT
TRBV6-5	-	-	TRBJ1-1	CASKTATGGTEAFF	TGTGCCAGCAAGACCGCCACAGGCGGCACTGAAGCTTTCTTT
TRBV29-1	medium-sized	TRBD1	TRBJ1-5	CSVADRERHNQPQHF	TGCAGCGTGGCGGACAGGGAGAGGCACAATCAGCCCCAGCATTTT
TRBV6-5	medium-sized	-	TRBJ1-3	CATSPRYSGNTIYF	TGTGCCACCAGCCCCCGCTACTCTGGAAACACCATATATTTT
TRBV6-2/TRBV6-3	-	-	TRBJ1-2	CASSQAGYGYTF	TGTGCCAGCAGTCAGGCGGGCTATGGCTACACCTTC
TRBV19	-	TRBD1	TRBJ1-5	CASSIETGSVGYSNQPQHF	TGTGCCAGTAGTATCGAGACAGGGTCGGTAGGTTATAGCAATCAGCCCCAGCATTTT
TRBV20-1	-	-	TRBJ1-2	CSAANYGYTF	TGCAGTGCCGCTAACTATGGCTACACCTTC
TRBV5-4	few	-	TRBJ2-7	CASSRDTYSYEQYF	TGTGCCAGCAGCCGGGACACCTACTCCTACGAGCAGTACTTC
TRBV10-3	large	-	TRBJ1-6	CAISELIGLYSPLHF	TGTGCCATCAGTGAGTTGATAGGATTGTATTCACCCCTCCACTTT
TRBV2	-	TRBD1	TRBJ1-1	CASSLQGENTEAFF	TGTGCCAGCAGTCTACAGGGGGAGAACACTGAAGCTTTCTTT